This T cell receptor (beta chain) was obtained from a study of blood T cell repertoires in COVID-19. Study at large: Sites across the United States, Italy and Spain contributed samples from acute and convalescent COVID-19. PBMCs, B-cell-depleted T cells, or T cells were the source of the cDNA or gDNA that made up the material.

This CDR3 has 15 residues. V dropped 0 bases and J dropped 9 bases, with 12 bases sitting between them. Germline-derived CDR1 and CDR2 are SGHDN and FVKESK. In the original analysis: Estimated nucleated cell counts came from reference gene primer amplification. The table came from immunoSEQ multiplex PCR; TCRdb's copy has only in-frame clones and leaves some out. V, J and clone size derive from that table, while D and trimming were established from the DNA sequence. The data show around 320,000 clones, with 70% to 90% seen just once and 6% to 9% held by the top ten. The chain links TRBV14 to TRBJ1-6, with a possible D match to TRBD1 (5 bases). The sequenced material came from peripheral blood. This clonotype originated in a human donor in a cohort sampled during active COVID-19. CDR3 sequence: CASSQEFGGGSPLHF. The CDR3, as DNA: TGTGCCAGCAGCCAAGAATTTGGGGGAGGTTCACCCCTCCACTTT.